These 31 T cell receptor beta chains share one sample of origin, sequenced in a study of cytomegalovirus exposure and HLA in healthy donors. Data came from immunoSEQ multiplex PCR; TCRdb stores just in-frame clones and leaves some out. The sample includes some 60,000 clones, 90% to 97% of them seen just once. Material: PBMCs. Receptors originate from a man between 18 and 29 years old in good health and CMV-seronegative.

The V call is TRBV30, the J call TRBJ2-7; D not certain. V shed 0 bases and J shed 6 bases, with 12 bases lying between them. Germline V lookup: CDR1 GTSNPN, CDR2 SVGIG (reference sequence). This CDR3 is 13 amino acids long. CDR3 protein: CAWSVLGSGEQYF. The DNA of the CDR3 is TGTGCCTGGAGTGTACTTGGGTCGGGCGAGCAGTACTTC.

This chain connects TRBV18 to TRBJ2-3; tentatively, D is TRBD2 (7 bases). Per germline, CDR1 KGHSH and CDR2 LQKENI. The CDR3 is made up of 18 amino acids. Trimming removed 1 base from V and 0 bases from J, with 17 bases in between. CDR3 amino acids: CASSPLPPAGASTDTQYF. The CDR3 DNA reads TGTGCCAGCTCACCACTCCCCCCCGCGGGGGCTAGCACAGATACGCAGTATTTT.

J is TRBJ1-2 and V is TRBV4-1; no clear D. V was pared by 4 bases and J by 2 bases, with 17 bases between. This CDR3 contains 16 residues. CDR1 and CDR2 (germline): MGHRA, YSYEKL. The chain's CDR3 is CASSPPAEDWNYGYTF. For the CDR3, the DNA is TGCGCCAGCAGCCCCCCTGCGGAGGATTGGAACTATGGCTACACCTTC.

The rearrangement links TRBV28 to TRBJ1-1; possibly TRBD1 for D (6 bases). Germline-derived CDR1 and CDR2 are MDHEN and SYDVKM. V dropped 4 bases and J dropped 0 bases, with 9 bases sitting between them. The CDR3 sequence is 14 residues long. The CDR3 loop is CASSSDRMNTEAFF. The CDR3, as DNA: TGTGCCAGCAGTTCCGACAGGATGAACACTGAAGCTTTCTTT.

This chain uses TRBV18 with TRBJ2-3; maybe TRBD2 (6 bases). V lost 3 bases and J 2 bases, leaving 12 bases between the germline ends. Per the germline V gene, CDR1 is KGHSH and CDR2 is LQKENI. The CDR3 is made up of 15 amino acids. In DNA form, the CDR3 reads TGTGCCAGCTCACCCTACGGGGGTTACACAGATACGCAGTATTTT. This encodes CASSPYGGYTDTQYF.

This chain uses TRBV2 with TRBJ1-5; D call uncertain. This CDR3 region has 12 residues. V was cut by 7 bases and J by 2 bases, with 6 bases left in between. The germline gives CDR1 SNHLY, CDR2 FYNNEI. The CDR3 sequence: CASNAGNQPQHF. The CDR3 DNA reads as TGTGCCAGCAATGCGGGCAATCAGCCCCAGCATTTT.

The chain recombines TRBV4-1 with TRBJ1-5, with 10 bases matching TRBD1. CDR1 MGHRA and CDR2 YSYEKL come from the germline V gene. This CDR3 has 17 amino acids. The V gene end was trimmed by 5 bases and the J gene end by 6 bases; junction bases not matched to a gene: 13. This CDR3 is CASSFFATGGITQPQHF. The CDR3 DNA is TGCGCCAGCAGCTTTTTCGCGACAGGGGGCATTACTCAGCCCCAGCATTTT.

This sequence joins TRBV2 and TRBJ2-3, with 7 bases that match TRBD2. V was pared by 8 bases and J by 0 bases, with 2 bases of the junction left unmatched. The CDR3 has 13 residues. Germline V lookup: CDR1 SNHLY, CDR2 FYNNEI. The CDR3 region is CASGGGSTDTQYF. In nucleotides, the CDR3 is TGTGCCAGCGGGGGGGGGAGCACAGATACGCAGTATTTT.

The V and J genes are TRBV7-2 and TRBJ1-2; D ambiguous. Germline values: CDR1 SGHTA, CDR2 FQGNSA. The V and J ends lost 1 base and 4 bases respectively, with 10 bases between them. The CDR3 length is 14 residues. The CDR3 protein is CASSLGSLVYGYTF. Here the CDR3 DNA reads TGTGCCAGCAGCTTAGGCAGTCTCGTCTATGGCTACACCTTC.

The gene calls are TRBV28 and TRBJ2-1; the match to TRBD1 covers 11 bases. The CDR3 runs to 16 residues. Germline values: CDR1 MDHEN, CDR2 SYDVKM. Germline trimming cut 2 bases from V and 10 bases from J; bases unmatched to any gene: 10. This CDR3 reads CASSLSGQGASKEQFF. The CDR3 nucleotides are TGTGCCAGCAGTTTAAGTGGACAGGGGGCGTCAAAAGAGCAGTTCTTC.

This chain joins TRBV11-2 and TRBJ1-1; D perhaps matches TRBD1 (6 bases). The V and J ends lost 5 bases and 6 bases respectively, with 13 bases between them. The germline V gene encodes CDR1 SGHAT and CDR2 FQNNGV. The CDR3 sequence is 13 residues long. The CDR3: CASSASGGPEAFF. The CDR3 nucleotides read TGTGCCAGCAGCGCATCCGGGGGGCCTGAAGCTTTCTTT.

The rearrangement joins TRBV9 to TRBJ2-3; D is perhaps TRBD2 (5 bases). The CDR3 length is 15 residues. Trimming removed 0 bases at V and 5 bases at J, with 13 bases between. CDR1 and CDR2 (germline): SGDLS, YYNGEE. For the CDR3, the DNA is TGTGCCAGCAGCGTAGATGCGAGACGGGGAGATACGCAGTATTTT. It encodes CASSVDARRGDTQYF.

The gene calls are TRBV4-1 and TRBJ2-1; TRBD2 aligns across 9 bases. V shed 4 bases and J 8 bases; nucleotides not matched to a gene: 9. Germline CDR1 MGHRA, CDR2 YSYEKL. The CDR3 has 15 amino acids. DNA for the CDR3: TGCGCCAGCAGCCTTGTAGCGGGAGTGGAGTATGAGCAGTTCTTC. Translation: CASSLVAGVEYEQFF.

The chain employs TRBV21-1 and TRBJ2-5; TRBD2, the D gene given by the table, was not confirmed from the DNA. TRBV21-1 is tagged as a pseudogene. The CDR3 consists of 13 residues. CDR3: CASSRTAGGAQYF. CDR3 nucleotides: TGTGCCAGCAGCCGGACGGCGGGAGGGGCCCAGTACTTC.

The chain recombines TRBV11-2 with TRBJ2-7, with 7 bases fitting TRBD1. Trimming at V came to 7 bases and at J to 3 bases, leaving 9 bases not matched to a gene. The germline V gene has CDR1 SGHAT and CDR2 FQNNGV. The CDR3 extends over 14 amino acids. Here the CDR3 DNA reads TGTGCCAGCACCCCGGGACAGACCAACTACGAGCAGTACTTC. It yields the protein CASTPGQTNYEQYF.

This rearrangement joins TRBV27 to TRBJ2-1, with 13 bases that match TRBD2. V lost 6 bases, J lost 10 bases, and 6 bases stayed unmatched. Germline V CDR1 and CDR2: MNHEY, SMNVEV (reference sequence). This CDR3 is 14 amino acids long. The CDR3, as DNA: TGTGCCAGCAGCGGACTAGCGGGAGAATCCGAGCAGTTCTTC. Translated, it gives CASSGLAGESEQFF.

The chain couples TRBV11-1 to TRBJ2-7; 7 bases are shared with TRBD2. Unmatched junction bases numbered 6, after V lost 1 base and J lost 3 bases. The CDR3 consists of 15 residues. Germline CDR1 reads SGHAT; CDR2 reads FQDESV (reference sequence). The CDR3 DNA reads TGTGCCAGCAGCTTAGAATTTGGCGGGAGCTACGAGCAGTACTTC. This gives the protein CASSLEFGGSYEQYF.

This clone was observed a single time. V and J are TRBV6-4 and TRBJ2-1; 7 bases map to TRBD1. With V trimmed by 2 bases and J by 2 bases, 6 bases remained unmatched. The CDR3 is 16 residues long. Germline-derived CDR1 and CDR2 are MRHNA and SNTAGT. CDR3 in amino acids: CASSDLPGQTYNEQFF. The CDR3 coding sequence is TGTGCCAGCAGTGACCTTCCGGGACAGACCTACAATGAGCAGTTCTTC.

V gene TRBV28 combines with J gene TRBJ2-5; tentative D call: TRBD1 (6 bases). V lost 2 bases and J 3 bases, leaving 13 bases between the germline ends. Looked up from germline, CDR1 is MDHEN and CDR2 is SYDVKM. The CDR3 has 15 amino acids. CDR3 amino acids: CASSLRRQAKETQYF. The CDR3 bases are TGTGCCAGCAGTTTACGAAGACAGGCCAAAGAGACCCAGTACTTC. Drawing the rest from reference TRBV28 and TRBJ2-5, the complete variable domain is DVKVTQSSRYLVKRTGEKVFLECVQDMDHENMFWYRQDPGLGLRLIYFSYDVKMKEKGDIPEGYSVSREKKERFSLILESASTNQTSMYLCASSLRRQAKETQYFGPGTRLLVL.

The chain combines TRBV5-1 with TRBJ2-5; TRBD2 matches at 8 bases. V was pared by 4 bases and J by 2 bases, with 4 bases of the junction left unmatched. The CDR3 extends over 14 amino acids. Germline V gene sequence: CDR1 SGHRS, CDR2 YFSETQ. CDR3: CASSMREDQETQYF. In DNA, the CDR3 is TGCGCCAGCAGCATGCGGGAGGATCAAGAGACCCAGTACTTC. Full variable domain (outside the CDR3, taken from reference TRBV5-1 and TRBJ2-5): KAGVTQTPRYLIKTRGQQVTLSCSPISGHRSVSWYQQTPGQGLQFLFEYFSETQRNKGNFPGRFSGRQFSNSRSEMNVSTLELGDSALYLCASSMREDQETQYFGPGTRLLVL.

This sequence joins TRBV19 and TRBJ2-5; no firm D call. The CDR3 is made up of 15 amino acids. From germline, CDR1 is LNHDA and CDR2 SQIVND (reference sequence). Trimming removed 5 bases at V and 4 bases at J, with 17 bases between. The CDR3 DNA sequence: TGTGCCAGTAGTTTGTTTGGCGGTCGCCGAGAGACCCAGTACTTC. Protein sequence: CASSLFGGRRETQYF.

The chain is built from TRBV7-9 and TRBJ2-2; 7 nucleotides align to TRBD1. Germline loops: CDR1 SEHNR, CDR2 FQNEAQ (reference sequence). The CDR3 contains 19 residues. Trimming removed 0 bases from V and 4 bases from J; junction bases left unmatched: 14. The CDR3 reads CASSLAEGAPSTSTGELFF. Here the CDR3 DNA reads TGTGCCAGCAGCTTAGCCGAGGGGGCACCCTCTACGAGCACCGGGGAGCTGTTTTTT.

The J gene is TRBJ2-7, the V gene TRBV28; 7 nucleotides match TRBD2. V trimming: 5 bases; J trimming: 2 bases; junction bases outside the gene matches: 9. The CDR3 loop spans 15 amino acids. Per germline, CDR1 MDHEN and CDR2 SYDVKM. CDR3 protein: CASSPMLAATYEQYF. As DNA, the CDR3 is TGTGCCAGCAGTCCGATGCTAGCGGCCACCTACGAGCAGTACTTC. Combining the CDR3 with reference TRBV28 and TRBJ2-7 gives the whole variable domain DVKVTQSSRYLVKRTGEKVFLECVQDMDHENMFWYRQDPGLGLRLIYFSYDVKMKEKGDIPEGYSVSREKKERFSLILESASTNQTSMYLCASSPMLAATYEQYFGPGTRLTVT.

This clone showed up just once. V is TRBV28 and J is TRBJ2-5; 8 bases are a match to TRBD1. The CDR3 is 16 amino acids. The V segment lost 4 bases and the J segment 5 bases; nucleotides outside the gene matches: 12. Germline V lookup: CDR1 MDHEN, CDR2 SYDVKM. CDR3 residues: CASSSRGQEGLETQYF. CDR3 nucleotide sequence: TGTGCCAGCAGTTCCCGGGGACAGGAAGGGTTGGAGACCCAGTACTTC.

This clone was seen a single time. The J gene is TRBJ2-2, the V gene TRBV7-9; no firm D call. The CDR3 runs 15 residues. Trimming took 1 base from V and 1 from J, leaving 7 bases between them. CDR1 is SEHNR, CDR2 FQNEAQ, per germline (reference sequence). The DNA of the CDR3 is TGTGCCAGCAGCTTAGGTCGACAGAACACCGGGGAGCTGTTTTTT. Translation: CASSLGRQNTGELFF.

The chain couples TRBV5-1 to TRBJ2-3, with 12 bases fitting TRBD2. Losses at the gene ends were 4 bases for V and 4 bases for J; bases not matched to a gene: 4. Germline CDR1 is SGHRS and CDR2 is YFSETQ. CDR3 length equals 15 residues. The CDR3 bases are TGCGCCAGCAGCCGAGGACTAGCGGGGCCAGATACGCAGTATTTT. This sequence encodes CASSRGLAGPDTQYF.

The rearrangement uses TRBV29-1 and TRBJ2-7; possibly TRBD1 for D (5 bases). V dropped 3 bases and J dropped 2 bases, with 14 bases sitting between them. Germline V gives CDR1 SQVTM, CDR2 ANQGSEA. The CDR3 extends over 14 amino acids. The CDR3 bases are TGCAGCGTTGAGATTTCAGGGCTAACCTACGAGCAGTACTTC. This gives the protein CSVEISGLTYEQYF.

This chain uses TRBV25-1 with TRBJ2-1, with D maybe TRBD2 (5 bases). CDR3 length equals 14 residues. In germline, CDR1 is MGHDK, CDR2 SYGVNS. The germline V and J ends were trimmed by 0 bases and 10 bases, with 13 bases remaining between them. The CDR3 protein is CASSEYYSGFEQFF. CDR3 nucleotides: TGTGCCAGCAGTGAATATTATTCGGGATTCGAGCAGTTCTTC.

This clone was observed a single time. The chain joins TRBV7-2 to TRBJ2-5; 7 nucleotides line up with TRBD2. The junction had 8 bases not matched to a gene; V was cut back by 1 base and J by 0 bases. Germline V gene data show CDR1 as SGHTA and CDR2 as FQGNSA. This CDR3 is 17 amino acids long. The CDR3 DNA reads TGTGCCAGCAGCTTAGGACTAGCCTCCGTCCACCAAGAGACCCAGTACTTC. Its protein is CASSLGLASVHQETQYF.

V gene TRBV7-9 combines with J gene TRBJ1-1; D uncertain. This CDR3 has 13 residues. Per the germline V gene, CDR1 is SEHNR and CDR2 is FQNEAQ (reference sequence). Trimming stripped 4 bases from V and 4 bases from J, with 10 bases between. In DNA, the CDR3 is TGTGCCAGCAGCTCAAGGTGGAGCACTGAAGCTTTCTTT. Protein product: CASSSRWSTEAFF.

The chain joins TRBV27 to TRBJ2-7, with 9 bases fitting TRBD2. The CDR3 is made up of 16 amino acids. CDR1 and CDR2 (germline): MNHEY, SMNVEV (reference sequence). V lost 5 bases and J lost 0; bases outside the gene matches: 8. The CDR3 spells CASSPNLAGTSYEQYF. DNA for the CDR3: TGTGCCAGCAGTCCCAATCTAGCGGGAACCTCCTACGAGCAGTACTTC.